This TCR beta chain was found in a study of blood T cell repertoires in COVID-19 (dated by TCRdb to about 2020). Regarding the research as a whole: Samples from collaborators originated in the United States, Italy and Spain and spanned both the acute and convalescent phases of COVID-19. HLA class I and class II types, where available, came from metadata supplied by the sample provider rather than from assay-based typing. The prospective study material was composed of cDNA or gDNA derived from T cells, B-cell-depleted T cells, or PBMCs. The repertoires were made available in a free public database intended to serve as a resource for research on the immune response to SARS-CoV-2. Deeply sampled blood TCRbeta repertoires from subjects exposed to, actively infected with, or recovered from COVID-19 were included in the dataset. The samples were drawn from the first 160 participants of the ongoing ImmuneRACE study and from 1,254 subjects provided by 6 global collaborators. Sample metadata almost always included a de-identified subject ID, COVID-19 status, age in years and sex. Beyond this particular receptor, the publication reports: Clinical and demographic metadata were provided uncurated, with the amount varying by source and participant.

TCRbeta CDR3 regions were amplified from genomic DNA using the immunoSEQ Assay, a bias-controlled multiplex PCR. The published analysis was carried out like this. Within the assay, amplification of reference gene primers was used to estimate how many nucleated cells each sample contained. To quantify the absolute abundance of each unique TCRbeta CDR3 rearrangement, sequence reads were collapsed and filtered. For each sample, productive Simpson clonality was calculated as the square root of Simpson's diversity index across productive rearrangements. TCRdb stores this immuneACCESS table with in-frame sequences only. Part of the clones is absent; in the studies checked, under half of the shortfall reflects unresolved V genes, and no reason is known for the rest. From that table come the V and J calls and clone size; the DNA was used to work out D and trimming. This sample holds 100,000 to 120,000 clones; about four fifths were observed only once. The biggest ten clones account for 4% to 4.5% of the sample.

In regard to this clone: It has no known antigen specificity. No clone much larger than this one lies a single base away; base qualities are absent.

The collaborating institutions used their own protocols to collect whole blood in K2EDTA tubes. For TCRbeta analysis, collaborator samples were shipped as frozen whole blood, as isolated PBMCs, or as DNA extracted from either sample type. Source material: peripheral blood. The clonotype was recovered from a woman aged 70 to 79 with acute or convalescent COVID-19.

For the CDR3, the sequence is CASSRTGTGMRNYGYTF. Read as DNA, the sequence is TGTGCCAGCAGCCGCACCGGGACAGGAATGAGAAACTATGGCTACACCTTC. This receptor chain uses TRBV28 and TRBJ1-2, with 8 bases matching TRBD1. The CDR3 runs 17 amino acids, cysteine and phenylalanine included. Only the CDR3 region is kept as DNA, spanning 51 bases read in frame from base 1. The germline V gene encodes CDR1 MDHEN and CDR2 SYDVKM. V is cut back by 6 bases and J by 2 bases, with 14 bases in the junction unmatched.